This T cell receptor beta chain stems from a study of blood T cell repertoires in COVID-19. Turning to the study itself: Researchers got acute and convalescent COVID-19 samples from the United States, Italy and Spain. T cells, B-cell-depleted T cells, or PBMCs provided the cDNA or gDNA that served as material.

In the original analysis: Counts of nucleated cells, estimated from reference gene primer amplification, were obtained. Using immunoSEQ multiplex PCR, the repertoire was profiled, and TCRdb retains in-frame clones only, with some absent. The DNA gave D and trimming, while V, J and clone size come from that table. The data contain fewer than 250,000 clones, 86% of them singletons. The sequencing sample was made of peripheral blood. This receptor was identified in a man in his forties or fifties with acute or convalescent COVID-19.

The CDR3 spells CASSPELTSSYEQYF. DNA of the CDR3: TGTGCCAGCTCACCAGAACTGACTAGCTCCTACGAGCAGTACTTC. The V call is TRBV18, the J call TRBJ2-7; maybe TRBD2 (6 bases). The V end lost 2 bases, the J end lost 0 bases, and 11 bases lay between the germline ends. The CDR3 has 15 residues. Per the germline V gene, CDR1 is KGHSH and CDR2 is LQKENI.